Below are 3 T cell receptor beta chains sequenced from a single sample in a study of cytomegalovirus exposure and HLA in healthy donors. Assay: immunoSEQ multiplex PCR; the TCRdb copy retains only in-frame clones and omits some. In the table there are about 74,000 clones, approximately 95% of which are singletons. Sequences were obtained from PBMCs. The receptors here all came from a man between 18 and 29 years old in good health and CMV-seropositive.

The chain has TRBV27 and TRBJ2-3, with D possibly being TRBD1 (5 bases). Germline V gives CDR1 MNHEY, CDR2 SMNVEV (reference sequence). V was shortened by 1 base and J by 1 base, with 9 bases between the two germline ends. This CDR3 has 15 amino acids. The CDR3 bases are TGTGCCAGCAGTTTATTCAGGGTGGGCACAGATACGCAGTATTTT. It codes for CASSLFRVGTDTQYF.

The chain employs TRBV7-9 and TRBJ2-3, with TRBD2 as a possible D gene (6 bases). Germline assignment: CDR1 SEHNR and CDR2 FQNEAQ (reference sequence). The V and J ends lost 1 base and 4 bases respectively, with 12 bases between them. The CDR3 has 15 amino acids. The chain's CDR3 is CASSLDGGSADTQYF. The CDR3 DNA sequence: TGTGCCAGCAGCTTAGATGGGGGGTCAGCAGATACGCAGTATTTT. The full variable domain, with the rest looked up from reference TRBV7-9 and TRBJ2-3, is DTGVSQNPRHKITKRGQNVTFRCDPISEHNRLYWYRQTLGQGPEFLTYFQNEAQLEKSRLLSDRFSAERPKGSFSTLEIQRTEQGDSAMYLCASSLDGGSADTQYFGPGTRLTVL.

V gene TRBV5-1 combines with J gene TRBJ1-2; 7 nucleotides align to TRBD1. CDR1 and CDR2 (germline): SGHRS, YFSETQ. V was clipped by 4 bases and J by 8 bases; unmatched bases: 8. This CDR3 has 13 amino acids. Here the CDR3 reads CASSRDRTGGYTF. The DNA of the CDR3 is TGCGCCAGCAGCCGTGACAGGACAGGCGGCTACACCTTC.